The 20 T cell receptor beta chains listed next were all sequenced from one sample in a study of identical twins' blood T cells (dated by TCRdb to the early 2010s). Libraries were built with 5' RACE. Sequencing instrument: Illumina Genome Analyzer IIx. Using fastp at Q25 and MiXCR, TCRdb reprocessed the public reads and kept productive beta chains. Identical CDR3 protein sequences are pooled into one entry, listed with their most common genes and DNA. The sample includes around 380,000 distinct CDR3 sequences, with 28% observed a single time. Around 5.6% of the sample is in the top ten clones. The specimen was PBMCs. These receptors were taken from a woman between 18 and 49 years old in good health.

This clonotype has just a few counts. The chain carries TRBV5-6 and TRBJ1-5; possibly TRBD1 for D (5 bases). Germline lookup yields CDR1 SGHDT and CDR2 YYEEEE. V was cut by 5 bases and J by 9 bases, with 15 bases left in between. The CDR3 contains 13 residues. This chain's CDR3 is CASSGGGSRPQHF. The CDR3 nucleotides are TGTGCCAGCAGTGGGGGGGGGTCCAGGCCCCAGCATTTT.

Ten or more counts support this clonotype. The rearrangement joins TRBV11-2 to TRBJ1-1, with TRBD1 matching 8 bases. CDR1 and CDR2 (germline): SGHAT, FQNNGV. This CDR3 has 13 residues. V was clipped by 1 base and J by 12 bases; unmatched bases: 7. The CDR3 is CASSLAETGASFF. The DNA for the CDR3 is TGTGCCAGCAGCTTAGCCGAGACAGGGGCGTCTTTCTTT.

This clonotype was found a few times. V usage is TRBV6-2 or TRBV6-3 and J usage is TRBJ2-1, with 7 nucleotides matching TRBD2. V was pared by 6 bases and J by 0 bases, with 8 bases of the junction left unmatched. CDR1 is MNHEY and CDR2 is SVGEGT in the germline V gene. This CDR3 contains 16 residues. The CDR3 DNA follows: TGTGCCAGCAGAACCGGCGGGAGTCCCTCCTACAATGAGCAGTTCTTC. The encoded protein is CASRTGGSPSYNEQFF.

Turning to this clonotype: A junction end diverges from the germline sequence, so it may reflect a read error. The CDR3 nucleotides are TGTGCCCGCAGGGACAGGGGATACGAGCAGTACTTC. This codes for CARRDRGYEQYF. The chain couples TRBV12-3 or TRBV12-4 to TRBJ2-7; 10 bases are a match to TRBD1. This CDR3 is built from 12 residues.

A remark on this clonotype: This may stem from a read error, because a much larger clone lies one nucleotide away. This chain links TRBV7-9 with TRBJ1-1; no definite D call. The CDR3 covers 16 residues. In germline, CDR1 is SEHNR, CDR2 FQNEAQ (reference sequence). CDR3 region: CTIRSAVGRSNTEAFF. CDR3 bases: TGTACCATCCGATCAGCCGTAGGACGGTCGAACACTGAAGCTTTCTTT.

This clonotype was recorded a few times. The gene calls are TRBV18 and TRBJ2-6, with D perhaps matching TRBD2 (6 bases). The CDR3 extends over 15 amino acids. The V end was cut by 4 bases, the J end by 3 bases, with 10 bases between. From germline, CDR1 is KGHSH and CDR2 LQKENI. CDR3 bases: TGTGCCAGCTCACGACTAGGGAATGGGGCCAACGTCCTGACTTTC. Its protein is CASSRLGNGANVLTF.

CDR3 protein: CASSGGKGTEAFF. The CDR3 DNA reads as TGTGCCAGCAGTGGGGGGAAAGGTACTGAAGCTTTCTTT. The chain carries TRBV2 and TRBJ1-1, with a weak D call TRBD1 (5 bases). Per the germline V gene, CDR1 is SNHLY and CDR2 is FYNNEI. The V end was cut by 4 bases, the J end by 5 bases, with 11 bases between. The CDR3 contains 13 residues.

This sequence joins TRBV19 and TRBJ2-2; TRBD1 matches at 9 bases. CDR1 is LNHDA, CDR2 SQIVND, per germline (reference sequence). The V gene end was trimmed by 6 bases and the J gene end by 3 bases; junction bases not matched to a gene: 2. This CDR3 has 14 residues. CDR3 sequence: CASRRTGDTGELFF. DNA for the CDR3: TGTGCCAGTAGAAGGACAGGGGACACCGGGGAGCTGTTTTTT.

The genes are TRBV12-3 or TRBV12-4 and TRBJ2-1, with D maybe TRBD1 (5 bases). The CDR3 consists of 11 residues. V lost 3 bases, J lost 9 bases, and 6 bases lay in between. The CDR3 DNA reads TGTGCCAGCAGTTTTCAGGGTGAGCAGTTCTTC. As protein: CASSFQGEQFF.

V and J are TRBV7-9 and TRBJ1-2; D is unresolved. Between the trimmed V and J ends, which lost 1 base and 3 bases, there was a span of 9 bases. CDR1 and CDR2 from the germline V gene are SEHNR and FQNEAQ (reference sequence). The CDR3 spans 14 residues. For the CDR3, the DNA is TGTGCCAGCAGCTTAGTTGATAGAGACTATGGCTACACCTTC. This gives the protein CASSLVDRDYGYTF.

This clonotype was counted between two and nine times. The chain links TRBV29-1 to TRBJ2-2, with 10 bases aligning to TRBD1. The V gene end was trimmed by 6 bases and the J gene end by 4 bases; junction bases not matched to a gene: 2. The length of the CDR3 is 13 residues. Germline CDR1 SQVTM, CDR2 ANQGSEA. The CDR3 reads CSVGQGTTGELFF. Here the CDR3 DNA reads TGCAGCGTGGGACAGGGGACCACCGGGGAGCTGTTTTTT.

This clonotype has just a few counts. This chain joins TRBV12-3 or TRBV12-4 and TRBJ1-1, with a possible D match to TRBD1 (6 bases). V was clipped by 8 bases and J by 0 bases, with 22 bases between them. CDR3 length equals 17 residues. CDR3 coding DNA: TGTGCCAGCCGGATCCTCAGGGGACGAGGGATGAACACTGAAGCTTTCTTT. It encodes CASRILRGRGMNTEAFF.

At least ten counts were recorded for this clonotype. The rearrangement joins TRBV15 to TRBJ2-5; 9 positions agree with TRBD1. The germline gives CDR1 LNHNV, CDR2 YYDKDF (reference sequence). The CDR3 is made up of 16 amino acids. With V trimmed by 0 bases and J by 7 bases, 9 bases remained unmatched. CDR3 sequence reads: CATSRDRGTGIRTQYF. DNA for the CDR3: TGTGCCACCAGCAGAGATCGCGGGACAGGGATTAGGACCCAGTACTTC.

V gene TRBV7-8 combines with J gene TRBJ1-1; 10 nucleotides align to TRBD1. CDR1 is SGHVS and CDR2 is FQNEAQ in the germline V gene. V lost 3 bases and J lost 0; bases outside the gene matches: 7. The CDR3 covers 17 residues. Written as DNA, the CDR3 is TGTGCCAGCAGCTTTAGGACAGGGGGAGGGTTGAACACTGAAGCTTTCTTT. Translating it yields CASSFRTGGGLNTEAFF.

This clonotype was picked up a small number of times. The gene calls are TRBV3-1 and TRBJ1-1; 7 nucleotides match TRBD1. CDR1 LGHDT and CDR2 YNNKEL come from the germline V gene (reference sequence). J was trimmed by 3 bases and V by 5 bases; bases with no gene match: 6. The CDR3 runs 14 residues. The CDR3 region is CASSLGQGDTEAFF. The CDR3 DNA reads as TGTGCCAGCAGCTTGGGTCAGGGGGACACTGAAGCTTTCTTT.

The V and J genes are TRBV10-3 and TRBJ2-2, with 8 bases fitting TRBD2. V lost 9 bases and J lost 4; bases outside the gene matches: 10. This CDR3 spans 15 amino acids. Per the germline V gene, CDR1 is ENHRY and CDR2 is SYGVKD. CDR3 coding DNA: TGTGCCATGAGAAGCGGGAGCGAGCTCACCGGGGAGCTGTTTTTT. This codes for CAMRSGSELTGELFF.

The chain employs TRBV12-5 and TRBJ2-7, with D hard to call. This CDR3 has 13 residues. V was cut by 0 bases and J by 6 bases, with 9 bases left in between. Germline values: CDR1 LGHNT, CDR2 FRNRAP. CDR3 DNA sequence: TGTGCTAGTGGTTTGGTTATACGCGGCGAGCAGTACTTC. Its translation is CASGLVIRGEQYF.

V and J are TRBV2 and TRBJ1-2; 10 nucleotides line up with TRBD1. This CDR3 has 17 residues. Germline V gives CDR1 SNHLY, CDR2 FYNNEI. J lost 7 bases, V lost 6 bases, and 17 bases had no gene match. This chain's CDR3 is CASRSGSRDRGQAGYTF. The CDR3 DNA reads TGTGCCAGCAGAAGTGGTTCCCGAGACAGGGGGCAAGCTGGCTACACCTTC.

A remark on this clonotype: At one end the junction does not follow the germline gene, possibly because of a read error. CDR3 sequence reads: CSVQDSLNSNQPQHF. In DNA, the CDR3 is TGCAGCGTTCAAGACAGTCTAAATAGCAATCAGCCCCAGCATTTT. The chain recombines TRBV29-1 with TRBJ1-5; D perhaps matches TRBD1 (5 bases). Germline CDR1 SQVTM, CDR2 ANQGSEA. The length of the CDR3 is 15 residues.

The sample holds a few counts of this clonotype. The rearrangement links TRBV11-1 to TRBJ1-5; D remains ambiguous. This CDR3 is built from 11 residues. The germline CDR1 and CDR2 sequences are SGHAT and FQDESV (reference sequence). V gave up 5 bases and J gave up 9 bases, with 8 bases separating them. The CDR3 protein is CASSPTWPQHF. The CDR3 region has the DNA TGTGCCAGCAGCCCGACGTGGCCCCAGCATTTT. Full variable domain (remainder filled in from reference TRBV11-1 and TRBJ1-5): EAEVAQSPRYKITEKSQAVAFWCDPISGHATLYWYRQILGQGPELLVQFQDESVVDDSQLPKDRFSAERLKGVDSTLKIQPAELGDSAMYLCASSPTWPQHFGDGTRLSIL.